This TCR beta chain was sequenced in a study of cytomegalovirus exposure and HLA in healthy donors. Findings of the study overall: Accurate predictions that matched the HLA-A and HLA-B alleles of most subjects were reportedly made from TCR beta sequences.

For this clone: The antigen remains unidentified.

The primer mix had 60 Vbeta and 13 Jbeta primers. Method: immunoSEQ multiplex PCR; TCRdb's copy keeps in-frame clones and lacks some. The clone table shows about 62,000 clones, with the ten largest holding roughly 5.4%. Specimen: PBMCs. This TCR was recovered from a man between 25 and 39 years old in good health and CMV-seropositive.

The CDR3 loop is CASRREGSGTEAFF. Here the CDR3 DNA reads TGCGCCAGCAGGAGAGAGGGCTCGGGGACTGAAGCTTTCTTT. The J gene is TRBJ1-1, the V gene TRBV4-1; D call uncertain. This CDR3 is 14 amino acids long. The V end was cut by 6 bases, the J end by 5 bases, with 16 bases between. Germline CDR1 MGHRA, CDR2 YSYEKL.